These 3 T cell receptor beta chains were all obtained from the same sample, sequenced in a study of regulatory T cells in long-lasting Graves disease. Time point described: persistent/refractory GD, antithyroid drugs over 5 years with positive TRAb. The TCR library used RNA extracted from PBMCs. CDR3 regions were amplified by Arm-PCR using iRepertoire HTBI primers to build TCR beta libraries. TCRdb re-called the multiplex PCR reads with MiXCR, one entry per CDR3 protein. The profile shows a few hundred thousand distinct CDR3 sequences, 20% to 25% of them singletons. The sequencing here drew on peripheral blood mononuclear cells (PBMCs), taken when the disease was refractory, from a patient treated with antithyroid drugs. Every receptor here comes from a woman in her 40s with Graves disease.

The J gene is TRBJ2-6, the V gene TRBV20-1; the D gene is possibly TRBD2 (6 bases). From germline, CDR1 is DFQATT and CDR2 SNEGSKA (reference sequence). The V gene lost 6 bases and the J gene lost 3 bases, with 12 bases spanning the gap. This CDR3 region has 14 residues. CDR3 bases: TGCAGTGCCCCTCGGGGGTATGGGGCCAACGTCCTGACTTTC. It codes for CSAPRGYGANVLTF.

This clonotype was counted at least ten times. The V gene is TRBV12-3 or TRBV12-4, the J gene TRBJ1-2; D call uncertain. The CDR3 consists of 12 residues. With 4 bases removed from V and 5 bases from J, the gap between germline ends came to 8 bases. CDR3 residues: CASSSSVYGYTF. The CDR3 nucleotides read TGTGCCAGCAGTTCCAGCGTATATGGCTACACCTTC.

This clonotype has a count of ten or more. The rearrangement uses TRBV29-1 and TRBJ2-5; D might be TRBD1 or TRBD2, each matching 5 bases. The CDR3 runs to 14 residues. Germline V lookup: CDR1 SQVTM, CDR2 ANQGSEA. Deletions cut 7 bases from V and 5 bases from J, with 20 bases between. The CDR3 DNA is TGCAGCGCCCCCTCGTACGGGGCGGAGGAGACCCAGTACTTC. This sequence encodes CSAPSYGAEETQYF.